This TCR beta chain was observed in a study of cytomegalovirus exposure and HLA in healthy donors. Healthy donors of bone marrow made up the group. The PCR ran on 60 Vbeta and 13 Jbeta primers. TCRdb's table, derived via immunoSEQ multiplex PCR, lists solely in-frame clones and lacks some. The table has around 150,000 clones, 72% seen once; the top ten hold 4.2%. In its sample, this clone was seen a few times. Its antigen remains unidentified. Study results and limitations: In a later analysis, the majority of CMV-associated beta chains seemingly showed HLA restriction.

The source is a man between 45 and 60 years old in good health and CMV-seropositive. The sample taken for sequencing was PBMCs.

The chain's CDR3 is CASSSSGRAVVSYEQYF. As DNA, the CDR3 is TGTGCCAGCAGCTCTAGCGGGAGGGCCGTAGTTTCCTACGAGCAGTACTTC. V gene TRBV11-3 combines with J gene TRBJ2-7; 12 bases map to TRBD2. The CDR3 totals 17 residues. V lost 4 bases and J lost 1; bases outside the gene matches: 8. The germline V gene has CDR1 SGHNT and CDR2 YENEEA.